The rows below give T cell receptor beta chains drawn from one sample of a study of blood T cell repertoires in COVID-19. Assay used: immunoSEQ multiplex PCR; TCRdb lists only in-frame clones, some missing. This table has 200,000 to 250,000 clones, 65% to 85% appearing once. The material sequenced was peripheral blood. The receptors were sampled from a woman aged 25-40 years who had recovered from COVID-19. The CDR3 runs from the conserved cysteine through the conserved F or W. Each record gives: D gene, clone size, V gene, J gene, CDR3 protein, CDR3 DNA. The D gene is left open where the match is weak. Size tells how often a clone was seen (once, few, many) or the class of an expanded clone, and some rows leave it out.

D gene: TRBD1; clone size: once; V gene: TRBV7-3; J gene: TRBJ2-7; CDR3 protein: CASSPTGPYEQYF; CDR3 DNA: TGTGCCAGCAGCCCGACAGGGCCCTACGAGCAGTACTTC
D gene: .; clone size: .; V gene: TRBV7-9; J gene: TRBJ1-4; CDR3 protein: CASSSGINEKLFF; CDR3 DNA: TGTGCCAGCAGCTCCGGGATCAATGAAAAACTGTTTTTT
D gene: TRBD1; clone size: .; V gene: TRBV11-2; J gene: TRBJ2-7; CDR3 protein: CASSFPGQGVYEQYF; CDR3 DNA: TGTGCCAGCAGCTTTCCGGGACAGGGGGTATACGAGCAGTACTTC
D gene: TRBD2; clone size: .; V gene: TRBV7-6; J gene: TRBJ2-1; CDR3 protein: CASSLGLAAWNEQFF; CDR3 DNA: TGTGCCAGCAGCTTAGGACTAGCGGCTTGGAATGAGCAGTTCTTC
D gene: TRBD1; clone size: .; V gene: TRBV19; J gene: TRBJ1-5; CDR3 protein: CASSSTGGNQPQHF; CDR3 DNA: TGTGCCAGTAGTTCGACAGGGGGGAATCAGCCCCAGCATTTT
D gene: TRBD1; clone size: .; V gene: TRBV5-6; J gene: TRBJ2-3; CDR3 protein: CASSFRTGSTDTQYF; CDR3 DNA: TGTGCCAGCAGCTTCCGGACAGGCAGCACAGATACGCAGTATTTT
D gene: TRBD1; clone size: .; V gene: TRBV6-5; J gene: TRBJ2-7; CDR3 protein: CASSYGQGEHEQYF; CDR3 DNA: TGTGCCAGCAGTTATGGACAGGGAGAGCACGAGCAGTACTTC
D gene: TRBD1; clone size: .; V gene: TRBV29-1; J gene: TRBJ2-7; CDR3 protein: CSVGPGTGDYEQYF; CDR3 DNA: TGCAGCGTGGGACCCGGGACAGGGGACTACGAGCAGTACTTC
D gene: .; clone size: few; V gene: TRBV28; J gene: TRBJ1-2; CDR3 protein: CASTQYGGGYTF; CDR3 DNA: TGTGCCAGCACACAGTACGGGGGTGGCTACACCTTC
D gene: TRBD1; clone size: .; V gene: TRBV10-1; J gene: TRBJ2-7; CDR3 protein: CASSMDRGHEQYF; CDR3 DNA: TGCGCCAGCAGTATGGACAGGGGCCACGAGCAGTACTTC
D gene: TRBD1; clone size: .; V gene: TRBV5-4; J gene: TRBJ2-7; CDR3 protein: CASSFEPGQPYEQYF; CDR3 DNA: TGTGCCAGCAGCTTCGAACCGGGACAGCCATACGAGCAGTACTTC
D gene: .; clone size: .; V gene: TRBV11-3; J gene: TRBJ2-2; CDR3 protein: CASRSQGTAGELFF; CDR3 DNA: TGTGCCAGCAGATCACAGGGAACTGCCGGGGAGCTGTTTTTT
D gene: .; clone size: .; V gene: TRBV5-5; J gene: TRBJ1-3; CDR3 protein: CASSLVQGLFSGNTIYF; CDR3 DNA: TGTGCCAGCAGCTTGGTACAGGGTTTATTCTCTGGAAACACCATATATTTT
D gene: .; clone size: .; V gene: TRBV9; J gene: TRBJ1-1; CDR3 protein: CASSVVPRDTEAFF; CDR3 DNA: TGTGCCAGCAGCGTAGTGCCCAGGGACACTGAAGCTTTCTTT
D gene: .; clone size: .; V gene: TRBV30; J gene: TRBJ1-3; CDR3 protein: CAWSPLTREIPANTIYF; CDR3 DNA: TGTGCCTGGAGTCCCCTAACCCGGGAGATTCCCGCGAACACCATATATTTT
D gene: TRBD1; clone size: few; V gene: TRBV9; J gene: TRBJ2-5; CDR3 protein: CASSVYRGPQETQYF; CDR3 DNA: TGTGCCAGCAGCGTCTACAGGGGCCCCCAAGAGACCCAGTACTTC
D gene: .; clone size: once; V gene: TRBV27; J gene: TRBJ2-7; CDR3 protein: CASSPRLGSSYEQYF; CDR3 DNA: TGTGCCAGCAGTCCCAGACTAGGCAGCTCCTACGAGCAGTACTTC
D gene: TRBD2; clone size: .; V gene: TRBV5-1; J gene: TRBJ2-5; CDR3 protein: CASSPTGGKNQETQYF; CDR3 DNA: TGCGCCAGCAGCCCCACGGGGGGTAAGAACCAAGAGACCCAGTACTTC
D gene: .; clone size: .; V gene: TRBV29-1; J gene: TRBJ2-7; CDR3 protein: CSVDRWRGSSYEQYF; CDR3 DNA: TGCAGCGTTGATAGATGGCGGGGAAGCTCCTACGAGCAGTACTTC
D gene: TRBD2; clone size: .; V gene: TRBV5-1; J gene: TRBJ2-7; CDR3 protein: CASSLGQREPYEQYF; CDR3 DNA: TGCGCCAGCAGCTTGGGCCAGCGGGAGCCCTACGAGCAGTACTTC
D gene: .; clone size: .; V gene: TRBV7-3; J gene: TRBJ2-3; CDR3 protein: CASSPGPGGDTQYF; CDR3 DNA: TGTGCCAGCAGTCCGGGTCCCGGAGGGGATACGCAGTATTTT
D gene: .; clone size: .; V gene: TRBV19; J gene: TRBJ2-7; CDR3 protein: CASSIQTFYEQYF; CDR3 DNA: TGTGCCAGTAGTATCCAAACATTCTACGAGCAGTACTTC
D gene: .; clone size: .; V gene: TRBV27; J gene: TRBJ2-7; CDR3 protein: CASSLDRLSYEQYF; CDR3 DNA: TGTGCCAGCAGTTTAGATAGACTGTCCTACGAGCAGTACTTC
D gene: TRBD2; clone size: .; V gene: TRBV5-1; J gene: TRBJ2-3; CDR3 protein: CASSFGLVIDTQYF; CDR3 DNA: TGCGCCAGCAGCTTCGGACTAGTCATAGATACGCAGTATTTT